A single sample is the source of the 9 T cell receptor beta chains below, sequenced in a study of shared clonotypes between healthy human individuals. Libraries were prepared by immunoSEQ multiplex PCR; TCRdb keeps only in-frame clonotypes and omits some of them. Counted here are over 2 million clones, 92% occurring once; the ten biggest clones make up around 0.4%. The sample consisted of naive CD4+ T cells from PBMCs. Subset of the sample: CD45RA+ positively selected. Receptors originate from a man aged 18 to 30 in good health. Some clones in this sample may be carry-over from other donors' samples.

CDR3 bases: TGTGCCAGCAGTTTCAGGAGGACAGGGAGTAATGAAAAACTGTTTTTT. This encodes CASSFRRTGSNEKLFF. This chain links TRBV28 with TRBJ1-4; TRBD1 agrees at 8 bases. Per germline, CDR1 MDHEN and CDR2 SYDVKM. V gave up 3 bases and J gave up 4 bases; unmatched junction bases: 7. There are 16 residues in the CDR3.

The chain has TRBV2 and TRBJ2-2, with 12 positions matching TRBD2. Germline CDR1 is SNHLY and CDR2 is FYNNEI. Trimming at V came to 8 bases and at J to 5 bases, leaving 9 bases not matched to a gene. The CDR3 is made up of 16 amino acids. The CDR3 is CASRRLAGEGTGELFF. Written as DNA, the CDR3 is TGTGCCAGCCGACGACTAGCGGGAGAGGGTACCGGGGAGCTGTTTTTT.

CDR3 sequence: CASSKTGQSTDTQYF. CDR3 sequence (DNA): TGTGCCAGCAGCAAGACAGGGCAAAGCACAGATACGCAGTATTTT. The chain links TRBV7-3 to TRBJ2-3; 7 positions match TRBD1. Germline V gene lookup returns CDR1 SGHTA and CDR2 FQGTGA. The CDR3 has 15 residues. The V and J ends lost 5 bases and 0 bases, in that order; junction bases with no gene match: 5.

The chain couples TRBV15 to TRBJ1-4; TRBD1 might be the D (5 bases). This CDR3 is built from 14 residues. V lost 3 bases to trimming and J lost 8 bases, with 13 bases between them. Germline V lookup: CDR1 LNHNV, CDR2 YYDKDF (reference sequence). DNA of the CDR3: TGTGCCACCAGCAGCCGGCAGGGTTTAGAAAAACTGTTTTTT. This codes for CATSSRQGLEKLFF.

This clone turned up a few times. The sample holds other DNA sequences that translate to the same CDR3. V and J are TRBV30 and TRBJ2-1; no clear D gene. Germline V lookup: CDR1 GTSNPN, CDR2 SVGIG (reference sequence). Trimming left V 0 bases short and J 7 bases short, with 4 bases between. The CDR3 contains 11 residues. The CDR3 DNA reads as TGTGCCTGGAGTGTACGGAATGAGCAGTTCTTC. It specifies CAWSVRNEQFF.

J is TRBJ2-2 and V is TRBV19; D perhaps matches TRBD1 (5 bases). This CDR3 comprises 16 residues. The germline gives CDR1 LNHDA, CDR2 SQIVND (reference sequence). V was shortened by 4 bases and J by 3 bases, with 15 bases between the two germline ends. This CDR3 reads CASSSGRVAYTGELFF. The CDR3 coding sequence is TGTGCCAGTAGTAGTGGCAGGGTGGCTTACACCGGGGAGCTGTTTTTT.

In its sample, this clone was seen a few times. V and J are TRBV28 and TRBJ2-3; 9 positions agree with TRBD1. CDR1 and CDR2 (germline): MDHEN, SYDVKM. The CDR3 covers 15 residues. Unmatched junction bases numbered 7, after V lost 5 bases and J lost 4 bases. DNA for the CDR3: TGTGCCAGCAGTCAGACAGGGGGGGTCTCAGATACGCAGTATTTT. This gives the protein CASSQTGGVSDTQYF.

V and J are TRBV4-1 and TRBJ1-5; D call uncertain. Germline V lookup: CDR1 MGHRA, CDR2 YSYEKL. V lost 1 base, J lost 3 bases, and 13 bases lay in between. The CDR3 spans 16 residues. In nucleotides, the CDR3 is TGCGCCAGCAGCCAAGGATGGGAGGGAAACAATCAGCCCCAGCATTTT. Its translation is CASSQGWEGNNQPQHF.

The chain is built from TRBV18 and TRBJ2-1, with TRBD2 identical over 7 bases. Germline V gene data show CDR1 as KGHSH and CDR2 as LQKENI. The trim removed 3 bases at V and 2 bases at J, leaving 13 bases unmatched. The CDR3 is made up of 18 amino acids. CDR3 sequence reads: CASSPQGLRETTYNEQFF. The CDR3 bases are TGTGCCAGCTCACCCCAGGGATTGCGGGAGACGACCTACAATGAGCAGTTCTTC.